These T cell receptor beta chains were read from a single sample in a study of T cell responses to AZD1222 COVID-19 vaccine. This table comes from immunoSEQ multiplex PCR, and its TCRdb copy is limited to in-frame clones, with some not included. The repertoire has about 84,000 clones, roughly nine tenths of them found once; the top ten carry 1.5%. The sequencing here drew on peripheral blood, taken on day 0 of AZD1222 vaccination. The receptors were gathered from an adult in good health. Both conserved end residues are part of each CDR3. A D gene is named only where the DNA matches it firmly. Clone size is not always given. Where it is, it says once, few, many or a class for expanded clones.

TRBV19	TRBD1	16	TRBJ1-1	once	CASRRDDVDRGGRAFF	TGTGCCAGTAGGCGCGATGATGTGGACAGGGGAGGAAGAGCTTTCTTT
TRBV2	TRBD2	15	TRBJ2-2	NA	CASSRLAGAPGELFF	TGTGCCAGCAGTCGACTAGCGGGAGCCCCCGGGGAGCTGTTTTTT
TRBV7-8	NA	14	TRBJ1-5	NA	CASNQIAEEMPQHF	TGTGCCAGCAACCAGATAGCGGAGGAGATGCCCCAGCATTTT
TRBV3-1/TRBV3-2	NA	15	TRBJ2-7	NA	CASSQSGTSSYEQYF	TGTGCCAGCAGCCAATCCGGGACAAGCTCCTACGAGCAGTACTTC
TRBV19	NA	16	TRBJ1-3	once	CASSSRHRAEANTIYF	TGTGCCAGTAGTAGCCGACACAGGGCTGAGGCAAACACCATATATTTT
TRBV6-5	TRBD1	15	TRBJ1-6	NA	CASSYTGQINSPLHF	TGTGCCAGCTCATACACGGGACAGATCAATTCACCCCTCCACTTT
TRBV5-6	NA	13	TRBJ1-5	NA	CASSAGLSQPQHF	TGTGCCAGCAGCGCAGGACTATCTCAGCCCCAGCATTTT
TRBV30	TRBD1	12	TRBJ1-1	once	CAWSDTGALPFF	TGTGCCTGGAGTGATACAGGGGCCCTTCCTTTCTTT
TRBV6-2/TRBV6-3	NA	15	TRBJ2-6	NA	CASSPTEAGANVLTF	TGTGCCAGCAGTCCGACAGAGGCTGGGGCCAACGTCCTGACTTTC
TRBV10-1	NA	13	TRBJ2-7	NA	CASPRGTGQGTYF	TGCGCCAGCCCCCGTGGAACGGGGCAGGGAACGTACTTC
TRBV4-1	TRBD1	15	TRBJ1-5	NA	CASSQGDRGLQPQHF	TGCGCCAGCAGCCAAGGTGACAGGGGGCTGCAGCCCCAGCATTTT
TRBV30	TRBD1	16	TRBJ1-2	NA	CAWKMSTGKLNYGYTF	TGTGCCTGGAAAATGTCGACAGGGAAACTTAACTATGGCTACACCTTC
TRBV11-1	TRBD2	15	TRBJ2-1	NA	CASSLAGGSYNEQFF	TGTGCCAGCAGCTTAGCGGGGGGGTCCTACAATGAGCAGTTCTTC
TRBV9	NA	15	TRBJ1-2	NA	CASSNFRTANYGYTF	TGTGCCAGCAGCAACTTTCGAACAGCTAACTATGGCTACACCTTC
TRBV5-5	NA	16	TRBJ1-6	NA	CASSPLGESYNSPLHF	TGTGCCAGCAGCCCCCTCGGCGAGTCCTATAATTCACCCCTCCACTTT
TRBV21-1	NA	14	TRBJ2-7	few	CASTRSGTSGKQYF	TGTGCCAGCACCCGGAGCGGGACTAGCGGTAAGCAGTACTTC
TRBV19	NA	13	TRBJ2-2	NA	CASLRPNTGELFF	TGTGCCAGCCTACGTCCGAACACCGGGGAGCTGTTTTTT
TRBV18	TRBD2	15	TRBJ2-7	NA	CASSSGTSGYYEQYF	TGTGCCAGCTCATCCGGGACTAGCGGATACTACGAGCAGTACTTC
TRBV18	NA	14	TRBJ2-7	NA	CASSPLRAGYEQYF	TGTGCCAGCTCACCTTTGAGGGCCGGCTACGAGCAGTACTTC
TRBV19	NA	13	TRBJ1-1	NA	CASSGQRNTEAFF	TGTGCCAGTAGTGGGCAGCGGAACACTGAAGCTTTCTTT
TRBV11-2	NA	16	TRBJ1-5	NA	CASSLEGKLSNQPQHF	TGTGCCAGCAGCTTAGAGGGGAAACTTAGCAATCAGCCCCAGCATTTT
TRBV7-3	TRBD2	14	TRBJ2-1	NA	CASSSGPGGNEQFF	TGTGCCAGCAGCTCCGGTCCGGGGGGCAATGAGCAGTTCTTC
TRBV25-1	NA	12	TRBJ1-1	NA	CASSESVGEAFF	TGTGCCAGCAGTGAATCGGTGGGTGAAGCTTTCTTT
TRBV18	TRBD1	15	TRBJ1-1	NA	CASSPGQGRNTEAFF	TGTGCCAGCTCACCAGGACAGGGGCGGAACACTGAAGCTTTCTTT
TRBV7-6	TRBD1	16	TRBJ1-5	few	CASSLGTGKSNQPQHF	TGTGCCAGCAGCCTCGGGACAGGGAAGAGCAATCAGCCCCAGCATTTT
TRBV10-3	TRBD2	14	TRBJ2-1	few	CAISEREGMDEQFF	TGTGCCATCAGTGAGAGGGAGGGGATGGATGAGCAGTTCTTC
TRBV9	NA	15	TRBJ1-6	NA	CASSVGYVDNSPLHF	TGTGCCAGCAGCGTAGGTTACGTTGATAATTCACCCCTCCACTTT
TRBV4-3	NA	15	TRBJ2-7	NA	CASSPRGRSSYEQYF	TGCGCCAGCAGTCCTAGGGGACGGAGCTCCTACGAGCAGTACTTC
TRBV27	NA	11	TRBJ2-1	NA	CASTDRDEQFF	TGTGCCAGCACCGACCGGGATGAGCAGTTCTTC
TRBV18	NA	14	TRBJ1-6	NA	CASSPSAGYSPLHF	TGTGCCAGCTCACCGTCGGCAGGGTATTCACCCCTCCACTTT
TRBV20-1	NA	10	TRBJ2-3	NA	CSAPMNTQYF	TGCAGTGCTCCGATGAATACGCAGTATTTT
TRBV18	NA	13	TRBJ1-4	NA	CASSLNSDEKLFF	TGTGCCAGCTCACTTAATTCGGATGAAAAACTGTTTTTT
TRBV19	NA	14	TRBJ1-2	NA	CASSITYEAQGYTF	TGTGCCAGTAGTATAACATATGAGGCGCAGGGCTACACCTTC
TRBV10-3	NA	12	TRBJ1-1	once	CAISREIGGPFF	TGTGCCATCAGTAGGGAAATCGGCGGTCCTTTCTTT
TRBV5-1	NA	14	TRBJ1-1	NA	CASSLGTSNTEAFF	TGCGCCAGCAGCTTGGGGACGTCGAACACTGAAGCTTTCTTT
TRBV3-1/TRBV3-2	NA	17	TRBJ1-3	once	CASSQNPPVSPGNTIYF	TGTGCCAGCAGCCAAAACCCTCCCGTGTCCCCTGGAAACACCATATATTTT
TRBV15	TRBD2	20	TRBJ2-3	NA	CATSRPGGGRSSGSTDTQYF	TGTGCCACCAGCAGGCCCGGGGGCGGGAGGAGTTCGGGCAGCACAGATACGCAGTATTTT
TRBV7-2	NA	16	TRBJ1-6	NA	CASSLWAGPANSPLHF	TGTGCCAGCAGCTTATGGGCGGGACCGGCTAATTCACCCCTCCACTTT
TRBV3-1/TRBV3-2	NA	13	TRBJ1-1	NA	CASSQVGDTEAFF	TGTGCCAGCAGCCAAGTCGGGGACACTGAAGCTTTCTTT